Presented here are 10 T cell receptor beta chains from one specimen sequenced in a study of shared clonotypes between healthy human individuals. As defined, naive CD8 cells were CD45RO-negative and positively selected for CCR7, with terminally differentiated effector memory CD45RA+ cells excluded. Only in-frame clones appear in the TCRdb table, and some are missing; sequencing was by immunoSEQ multiplex PCR. The sample carries 1.5 million to 2.5 million clones, roughly 94% recorded once. Sequenced material: naive CD8+ T cells sorted from blood. These receptors all stem from a young man in good health.

J is TRBJ2-7 and V is TRBV5-5, with a weak D call TRBD1 (6 bases). The CDR3 has 12 amino acids. Trimming stripped 4 bases from V and 4 bases from J, with 9 bases between. Per the germline V gene, CDR1 is SGHKS and CDR2 is YYEKEE (reference sequence). The CDR3 DNA reads TGTGCCAGCAGCGTTACAGGGTACGAGCAGTACTTC. Residues: CASSVTGYEQYF.

The chain is built from TRBV14 and TRBJ1-3; weak D call: TRBD1 (6 bases). The CDR3 is 14 amino acids. V lost 5 bases and J 0 bases, leaving 8 bases between the germline ends. CDR1 is SGHDN, CDR2 FVKESK, per germline. CDR3 amino acids: CASSGQSSGNTIYF. In DNA, the CDR3 is TGTGCCAGCAGCGGACAGAGCTCTGGAAACACCATATATTTT.

This chain links TRBV2 with TRBJ2-3; D unclear. The germline V gene has CDR1 SNHLY and CDR2 FYNNEI. This CDR3 is built from 11 residues. Deletions cut 8 bases from V and 2 bases from J, with 5 bases between. CDR3 in amino acids: CASEDTDTQYF. The CDR3 DNA sequence: TGTGCCAGCGAGGACACAGATACGCAGTATTTT. Full variable domain (missing parts from reference TRBV2 and TRBJ2-3): EPEVTQTPSHQVTQMGQEVILRCVPISNHLYFYWYRQILGQKVEFLVSFYNNEISEKSEIFDDQFSVERPDGSNFTLKIRSTKLEDSAMYFCASEDTDTQYFGPGTRLTVL.

This rearrangement joins TRBV6-5 to TRBJ1-5; no definite D call. CDR1 MNHEY and CDR2 SVGAGI come from the germline V gene. Trimming took off 2 bases at V and 9 bases at J, with 11 bases between the two ends. CDR3 length equals 13 residues. The CDR3 bases are TGTGCCAGCAGTTACCGGGCCACTCTGCCCCAGCATTTT. It is translated as CASSYRATLPQHF.

V and J are TRBV18 and TRBJ1-2, with a possible D match to TRBD1 (5 bases). The CDR3 has 15 amino acids. V was shortened by 4 bases and J by 7 bases, with 19 bases between the two germline ends. Looked up from germline, CDR1 is KGHSH and CDR2 is LQKENI. CDR3 nucleotide sequence: TGTGCCAGCTCACTCCGGGACGCAGATGTCGGTGGCTACACCTTC. Its protein product is CASSLRDADVGGYTF. The full variable domain, its missing parts supplied by reference TRBV18 and TRBJ1-2, is NAGVMQNPRHLVRRRGQEARLRCSPMKGHSHVYWYRQLPEEGLKFMVYLQKENIIDESGMPKERFSAEFPKEGPSILRIQQVVRGDSAAYFCASSLRDADVGGYTFGSGTRLTVV.

The rearrangement links TRBV7-9 to TRBJ2-5, with D possibly TRBD1 on 5 matching bases. CDR1 is SEHNR, CDR2 FQNEAQ, per germline (reference sequence). The CDR3 spans 14 residues. The V end was cut by 5 bases, the J end by 6 bases, with 16 bases between. CDR3 coding DNA: TGTGCCAGCAGCCAGCCCGCAGGGTGGCAGACCCAGTACTTC. Its protein is CASSQPAGWQTQYF. Drawing the rest from reference TRBV7-9 and TRBJ2-5, the complete variable domain is DTGVSQNPRHKITKRGQNVTFRCDPISEHNRLYWYRQTLGQGPEFLTYFQNEAQLEKSRLLSDRFSAERPKGSFSTLEIQRTEQGDSAMYLCASSQPAGWQTQYFGPGTRLLVL.

Details on this clone: A much larger clone is a single base away; this may be a read error. The sample carries other DNA sequences with the same CDR3. The rearrangement links TRBV11-2 to TRBJ1-1; D not certain. V lost 3 bases to trimming and J lost 3 bases, with 5 bases between them. Germline CDR1 and CDR2: SGHAT and FQNNGV. CDR3 length: 12 amino acids. CDR3 sequence reads: CASSFGDTEAFF. Written as DNA, the CDR3 is TGTGCCAGCAGCTTTGGAGACACTGAAGCTTTCTTT.

The chain links TRBV30 to TRBJ2-7; 15 positions agree with TRBD2. The CDR3 runs 16 residues. V shed 1 base and J 4 bases; nucleotides not matched to a gene: 5. CDR1 is GTSNPN and CDR2 is SVGIG in the germline V gene (reference sequence). This chain's CDR3 is CAWSGTSGRATYEQYF. CDR3 coding DNA: TGTGCCTGGAGTGGGACTAGCGGGAGGGCCACTTACGAGCAGTACTTC.

This clone was picked up a small number of times. The V call is TRBV5-6, the J call TRBJ2-2; 7 bases are shared with TRBD1. V lost 2 bases, J lost 7 bases, and 5 bases stayed unmatched. The germline CDR1 and CDR2 sequences are SGHDT and YYEEEE. The CDR3 runs to 14 residues. CDR3 region: CASSLTGVGGELFF. The CDR3 nucleotides are TGTGCCAGCAGCTTAACAGGGGTCGGCGGGGAGCTGTTTTTT.

The chain couples TRBV30 to TRBJ2-3; TRBD2 matches at 7 bases. This CDR3 region has 13 residues. Germline V gene sequence: CDR1 GTSNPN, CDR2 SVGIG (reference sequence). V shed 5 bases, J shed 3 bases, and the junction held 5 bases outside the gene matches. CDR3: CAWWGGRTDTQYF. CDR3 sequence (DNA): TGTGCCTGGTGGGGGGGTCGGACAGATACGCAGTATTTT.